This record looks at one TCR beta chain sequence and its context. Its specificity is unknown. V was cut by 5 bases and J by 0 bases, with 5 bases left in between. The CDR3 has 13 residues. Germline V CDR1 and CDR2: SGHAT, FQNNGV. The authors amplified TCR beta CDR3 regions, and they did so from RNA transcripts for repertoire sequencing. The library came from an HTBI-primed first-round RT-PCR and a second-round multiplex PCR. TCRdb passed the multiplex PCR reads through MiXCR, listing each CDR3 protein once. The table lists 200,000 to 250,000 distinct CDR3 sequences, 25% to 30% of them singletons. This sample was taken from a study of Graves' ophthalmopathy and Graves' hyperthyroidism. General study points: Progression of ophthalmopathy was predicted by the model with roughly 71% sensitivity and around 72% specificity.

Specimen: peripheral blood. The TCR comes from a man aged 50-59 years with Graves' ophthalmopathy. This sequence joins TRBV11-2 and TRBJ2-1; unclear D gene. The chain's CDR3 is CASSGSSYNEQFF. The DNA for the CDR3 is TGTGCCAGCAGCGGCAGCTCCTACAATGAGCAGTTCTTC.